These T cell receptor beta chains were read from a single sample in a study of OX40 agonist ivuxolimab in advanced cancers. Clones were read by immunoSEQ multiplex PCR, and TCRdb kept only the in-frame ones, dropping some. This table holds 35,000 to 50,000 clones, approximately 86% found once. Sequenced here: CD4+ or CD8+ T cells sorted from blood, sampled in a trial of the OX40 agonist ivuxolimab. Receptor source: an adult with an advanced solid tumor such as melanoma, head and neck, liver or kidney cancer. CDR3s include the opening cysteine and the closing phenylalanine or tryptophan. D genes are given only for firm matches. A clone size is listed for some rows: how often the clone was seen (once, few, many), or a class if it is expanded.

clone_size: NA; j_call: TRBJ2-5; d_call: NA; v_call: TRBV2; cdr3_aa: CATPGPGTQYF; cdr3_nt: TGTGCCACCCCGGGGCCCGGGACCCAGTACTTC
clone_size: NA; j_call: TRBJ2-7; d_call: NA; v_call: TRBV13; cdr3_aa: CASSPPSGGRYEQYF; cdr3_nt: TGTGCCAGCAGCCCGCCTAGTGGGGGCAGGTACGAGCAGTACTTC
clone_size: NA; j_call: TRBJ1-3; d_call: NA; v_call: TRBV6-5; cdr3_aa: CAIETGNTIYF; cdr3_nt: TGTGCCATCGAGACTGGAAACACCATATATTTT
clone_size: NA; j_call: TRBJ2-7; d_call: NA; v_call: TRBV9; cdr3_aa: CASSVGLVPGDSYEQYF; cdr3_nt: TGTGCCAGCAGCGTAGGGTTAGTGCCAGGGGACTCCTACGAGCAGTACTTC
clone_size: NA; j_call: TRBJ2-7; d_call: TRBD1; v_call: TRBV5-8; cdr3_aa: CASSTGTGSDEQYF; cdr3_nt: TGTGCCAGCAGCACCGGGACAGGGTCTGACGAGCAGTACTTC
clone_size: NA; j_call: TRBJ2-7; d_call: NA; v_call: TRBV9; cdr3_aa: CASSVGPSTGYEQYF; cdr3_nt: TGTGCCAGCAGCGTAGGTCCATCTACTGGGTACGAGCAGTACTTC
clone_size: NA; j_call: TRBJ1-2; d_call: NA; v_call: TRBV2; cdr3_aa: CASSVPLLYGYTF; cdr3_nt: TGTGCCAGCAGTGTACCGCTCTTATATGGCTACACCTTC
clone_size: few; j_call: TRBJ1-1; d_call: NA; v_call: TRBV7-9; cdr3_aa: CASSLGVAFF; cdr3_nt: TGTGCCAGCAGCTTAGGAGTAGCTTTCTTT
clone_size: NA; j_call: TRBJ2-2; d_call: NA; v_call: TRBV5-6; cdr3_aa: CASSWGIGELFF; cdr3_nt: TGTGCCAGCAGCTGGGGAATCGGGGAGCTGTTTTTT
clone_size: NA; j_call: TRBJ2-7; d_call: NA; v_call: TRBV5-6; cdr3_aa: CASSFHGSSYEQYF; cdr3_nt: TGTGCCAGCAGCTTTCACGGAAGCTCCTACGAGCAGTACTTC
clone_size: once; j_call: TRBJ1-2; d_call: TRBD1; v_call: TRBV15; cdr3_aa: CATSRDRGRAVGYTF; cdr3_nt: TGTGCCACCAGCAGGGACAGGGGGAGGGCGGTTGGCTACACCTTC
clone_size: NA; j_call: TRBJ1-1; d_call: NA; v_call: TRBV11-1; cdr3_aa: CASSFPEGNTEAFF; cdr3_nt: TGTGCCAGCAGCTTTCCAGAGGGGAACACTGAAGCTTTCTTT
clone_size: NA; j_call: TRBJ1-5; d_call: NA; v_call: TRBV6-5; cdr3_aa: CASRGTFDNQPQHF; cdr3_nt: TGTGCCAGCAGGGGGACGTTTGACAATCAGCCCCAGCATTTT
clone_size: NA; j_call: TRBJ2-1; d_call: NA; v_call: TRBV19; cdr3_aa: CASSIPYPRGTYNEQFF; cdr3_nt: TGTGCCAGTAGTATCCCGTACCCTCGAGGGACCTACAATGAGCAGTTCTTC
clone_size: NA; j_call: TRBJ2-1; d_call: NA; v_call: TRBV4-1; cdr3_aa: CASSLKQGYEQFF; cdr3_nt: TGCGCCAGCAGCCTAAAACAGGGTTATGAGCAGTTCTTC
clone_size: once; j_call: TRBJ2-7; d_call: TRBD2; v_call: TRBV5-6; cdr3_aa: CASSTGGYEQYF; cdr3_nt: TGTGCCAGCAGCACGGGGGGATACGAGCAGTACTTC
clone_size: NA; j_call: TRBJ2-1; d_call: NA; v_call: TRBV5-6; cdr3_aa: CASSPRDTEQFF; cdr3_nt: TGTGCCAGCAGCCCCCGGGACACAGAGCAGTTCTTC
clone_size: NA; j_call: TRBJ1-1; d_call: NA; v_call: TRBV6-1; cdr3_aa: CASSERGLYTEAFF; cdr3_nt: TGTGCCAGCAGTGAGAGGGGCTTGTACACTGAAGCTTTCTTT
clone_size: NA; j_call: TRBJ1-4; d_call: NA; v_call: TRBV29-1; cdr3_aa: CSVYGTEGGKLFF; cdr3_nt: TGCAGCGTTTATGGGACGGAGGGGGGAAAACTGTTTTTT
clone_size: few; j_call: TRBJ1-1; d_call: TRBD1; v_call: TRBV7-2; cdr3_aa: CASSLTGAGWGTEAFF; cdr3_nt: TGTGCCAGCAGCTTAACAGGGGCGGGGTGGGGTACTGAAGCTTTCTTT
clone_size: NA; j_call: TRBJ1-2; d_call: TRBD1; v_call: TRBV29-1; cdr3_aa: CSVVTGVYSGGYTF; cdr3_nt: TGCAGCGTGGTAACAGGGGTTTATTCTGGCGGCTACACCTTC
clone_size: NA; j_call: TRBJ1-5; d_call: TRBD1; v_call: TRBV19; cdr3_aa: CASSQGGLYSNQPQHF; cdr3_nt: TGTGCCAGTAGTCAAGGGGGCCTATATAGCAATCAGCCCCAGCATTTT
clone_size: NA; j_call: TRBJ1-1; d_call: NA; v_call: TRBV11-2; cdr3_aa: CASSLIGENTEAFF; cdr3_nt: TGTGCCAGCAGCTTAATCGGGGAAAACACTGAAGCTTTCTTC
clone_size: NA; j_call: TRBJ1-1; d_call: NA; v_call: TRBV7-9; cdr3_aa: CASSTQENTEAFF; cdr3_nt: TGTGCCAGCAGCACGCAAGAGAACACTGAAGCTTTCTTT
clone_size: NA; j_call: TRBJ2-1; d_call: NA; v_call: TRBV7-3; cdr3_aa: CASSLTWGAYNEQFF; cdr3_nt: TGTGCCAGCAGCTTAACGTGGGGGGCCTACAATGAGCAGTTCTTC
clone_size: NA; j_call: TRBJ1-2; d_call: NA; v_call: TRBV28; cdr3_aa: CASSSLLGTYGYTF; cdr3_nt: TGTGCCAGCAGTTCTCTGTTGGGGACCTATGGCTACACCTTC
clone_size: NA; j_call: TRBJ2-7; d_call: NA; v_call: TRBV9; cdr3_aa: CASSVYPGVSDEQYF; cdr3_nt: TGTGCCAGCAGCGTATATCCAGGGGTCAGCGACGAGCAGTACTTC
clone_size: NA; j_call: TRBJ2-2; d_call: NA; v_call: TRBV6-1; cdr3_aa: CASSEEWFANIGELFF; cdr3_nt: TGTGCCAGCAGTGAAGAATGGTTCGCGAACATCGGGGAGCTGTTTTTT
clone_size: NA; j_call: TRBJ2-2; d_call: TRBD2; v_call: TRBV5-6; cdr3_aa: CASSPGLVFRGTGELFF; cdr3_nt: TGTGCCAGCAGCCCGGGACTAGTGTTTAGGGGCACCGGGGAGCTGTTTTTT
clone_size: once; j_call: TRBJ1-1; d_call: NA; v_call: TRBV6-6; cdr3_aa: CASMGPRSTEAFF; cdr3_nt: TGTGCCAGCATGGGACCTCGGAGCACTGAAGCTTTCTTT
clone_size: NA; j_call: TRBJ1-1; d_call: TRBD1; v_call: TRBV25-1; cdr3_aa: CASSEDRGGDTEAFF; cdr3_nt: TGTGCCAGCAGTGAAGACAGGGGAGGAGATACTGAAGCTTTCTTT
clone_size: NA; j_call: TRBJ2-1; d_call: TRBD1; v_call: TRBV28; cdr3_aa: CASSGQGHYNEQFF; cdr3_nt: TGTGCCAGCAGCGGACAGGGCCACTACAATGAGCAGTTCTTC
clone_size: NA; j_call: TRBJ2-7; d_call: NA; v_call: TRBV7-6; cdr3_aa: CASSPAGWGPSYEQYF; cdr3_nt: TGTGCCAGCAGCCCCGCCGGTTGGGGGCCATCCTACGAGCAGTACTTC
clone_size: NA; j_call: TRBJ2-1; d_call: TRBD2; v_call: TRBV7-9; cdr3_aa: CASRPDALAGGRHNEQFF; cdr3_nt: TGTGCCAGCAGGCCCGATGCTCTAGCGGGGGGGCGCCACAATGAGCAGTTCTTC
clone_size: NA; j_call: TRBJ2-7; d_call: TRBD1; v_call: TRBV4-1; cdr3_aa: CASSQVQGARGEQYF; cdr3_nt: TGCGCCAGCAGCCAAGTCCAGGGGGCCCGGGGCGAGCAGTACTTC
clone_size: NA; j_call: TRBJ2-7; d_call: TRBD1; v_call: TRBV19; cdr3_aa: CASSPGTGIHEQYF; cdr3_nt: TGTGCCAGTAGTCCGGGGACAGGGATCCACGAGCAGTACTTC
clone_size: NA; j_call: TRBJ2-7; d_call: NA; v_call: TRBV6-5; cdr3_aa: CASSEEGGFYEQYF; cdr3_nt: TGTGCCAGCAGTGAAGAAGGCGGATTCTACGAGCAGTACTTC
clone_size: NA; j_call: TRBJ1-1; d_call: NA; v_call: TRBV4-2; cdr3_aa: CASSHDSRNTEAFF; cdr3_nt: TGTGCCAGCAGCCACGACAGCCGGAACACTGAAGCTTTCTTT
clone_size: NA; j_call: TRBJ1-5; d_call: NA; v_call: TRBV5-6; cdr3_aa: CASSFYNQPQHF; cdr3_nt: TGTGCCAGCAGCTTCTATAATCAGCCCCAGCATTTT
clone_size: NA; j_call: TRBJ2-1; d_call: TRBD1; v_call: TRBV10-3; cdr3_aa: CAISEPGTGTYNEQFF; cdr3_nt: TGTGCCATCAGTGAGCCCGGGACAGGGACATACAATGAGCAGTTCTTC
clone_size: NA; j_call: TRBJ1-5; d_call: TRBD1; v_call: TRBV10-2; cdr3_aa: CASRGQGPNQPQHF; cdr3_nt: TGCGCCAGCAGGGGACAGGGCCCCAATCAGCCCCAGCATTTT
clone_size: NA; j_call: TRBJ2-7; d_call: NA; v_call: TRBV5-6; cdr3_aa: CASSLGRATYEQYF; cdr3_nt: TGTGCCAGCAGCTTGGGGCGGGCCACCTACGAGCAGTACTTC
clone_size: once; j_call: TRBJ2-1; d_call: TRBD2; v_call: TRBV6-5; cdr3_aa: CASSYSGGGYNEQFF; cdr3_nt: TGTGCCAGCAGTTACTCGGGGGGGGGTTACAATGAGCAGTTCTTC
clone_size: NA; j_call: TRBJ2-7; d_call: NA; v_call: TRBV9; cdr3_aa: CASSVGGDGYEQYF; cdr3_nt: TGTGCCAGCAGCGTAGGAGGGGACGGCTACGAGCAGTACTTC
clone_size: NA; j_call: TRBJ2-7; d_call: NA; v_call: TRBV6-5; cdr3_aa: CASSYLPSSSYEQYF; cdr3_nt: TGTGCCAGCAGTTACTTACCTTCTAGCTCCTACGAGCAGTACTTC
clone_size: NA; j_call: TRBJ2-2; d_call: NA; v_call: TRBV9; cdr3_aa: CASSAGDNTGELFF; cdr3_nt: TGTGCCAGCAGCGCGGGGGACAACACCGGGGAGCTGTTTTTT
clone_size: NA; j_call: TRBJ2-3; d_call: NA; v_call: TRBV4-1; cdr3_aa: CASSPRPSTDTQYF; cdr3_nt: TGCGCCAGCAGCCCACGGCCGAGCACAGATACGCAGTATTTT
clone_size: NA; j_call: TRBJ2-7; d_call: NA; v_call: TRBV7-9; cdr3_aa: CASSLVGGGEQYF; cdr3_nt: TGTGCCAGCAGCTTAGTTGGGGGCGGTGAGCAGTACTTC
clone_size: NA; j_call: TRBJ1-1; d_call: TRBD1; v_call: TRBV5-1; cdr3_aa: CASSPRTGGGYTEAFF; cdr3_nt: TGCGCCAGCAGCCCTAGGACAGGGGGCGGTTACACTGAAGCTTTCTTT